This entry features one TCR beta chain sequence. What it recognizes is unknown. The J segment lost 5 bases and the V segment lost 6 bases, leaving 11 bases of the junction unmatched. Looked up from germline, CDR1 is SEHNR and CDR2 is FQNEAQ (reference sequence). CDR3 length equals 16 residues. The source of the sample is a study of shared clonotypes between healthy human individuals. General study findings and limits: What limited the represented genetic and exposure-history diversity was the small number of donors.

Every one of the donors was a Caucasian adult that lived in Nashville, Tennessee. Method: immunoSEQ multiplex PCR; TCRdb's copy keeps in-frame clones and lacks some. The repertoire has fewer than 1.6 million clones, 98% of them found once; the top ten carry 0.36%. The TCR comes from a man aged 30 to 39 in good health. What was sequenced was naive CD4+ T cells sorted from blood. Sample subset: CD45RA+ positively selected. The rearrangement links TRBV7-9 to TRBJ2-1; 9 bases are a match to TRBD1. The CDR3 bases are TGTGCCAGCAGACCGCTTAGGACAGGGGAAGACAATGAGCAGTTCTTC. Its protein product is CASRPLRTGEDNEQFF. Using reference TRBV7-9 and TRBJ2-1 for the parts outside the CDR3, the full variable domain is DTGVSQNPRHKITKRGQNVTFRCDPISEHNRLYWYRQTLGQGPEFLTYFQNEAQLEKSRLLSDRFSAERPKGSFSTLEIQRTEQGDSAMYLCASRPLRTGEDNEQFFGPGTRLTVL.